This TCR beta chain stems from a study of T cell changes during pregnancy in multiple sclerosis. In this sample, this clone turned up once. V was pared by 4 bases and J by 5 bases, with 7 bases of the junction left unmatched. The CDR3 has 15 residues. CDR1 SGHDT and CDR2 YYEEEE come from the germline V gene. The method was immunoSEQ multiplex PCR; TCRdb's version includes in-frame clones alone and lacks a portion of them. The sample shows around 130,000 clones, 90% to 95% of them seen only once. This sequence originates from a female donor with multiple sclerosis, enrolled in a pregnancy study. The chain joins TRBV5-6 to TRBJ2-1, with 9 bases matching TRBD1. The input for sequencing was peripheral blood, taken before pregnancy. Written as DNA, the CDR3 is TGTGCCAGCAGCCCTCCGGGACAGGGTGACAATGAGCAGTTCTTC. Translation: CASSPPGQGDNEQFF.